What follows are 20 T cell receptor beta chains derived from one specimen sequenced in a study of CD8 T cells in cerebrospinal fluid in Alzheimer's disease. Following a re-call of the 10x single-cell sequencing reads, TCRdb has one entry per CDR3 protein and lacks DNA. The sample shows hundreds of distinct CDR3 sequences, and about 15% sits with its ten largest clones. Sequenced material: cerebrospinal fluid. The receptors shown here come from a human donor with Parkinson's disease.

This clonotype ranks as medium-sized (0.01 to 0.1%) in terms of frequency. V gene TRBV12-2 combines with J gene TRBJ2-1. TRBV12-2 represents a pseudogene. The CDR3 length is 15 residues. This CDR3 is CASRLAIKRDNEQFF.

This chain links TRBV30 with TRBJ1-2; lacking DNA, the TRBD1 call made by TCRdb goes unchecked. CDR1 and CDR2 (germline): GTSNPN, SVGIG (reference sequence). The CDR3 length is 13 residues. The CDR3 protein is CAWSRSGGNGYTF.

According to its frequency, this clonotype is medium-sized. The genes are TRBV29-1 and TRBJ1-1; TCRdb's assignment of TRBD1 cannot be checked, as there is no DNA. Germline CDR1 and CDR2: SQVTM and ANQGSEA. The CDR3 has 12 amino acids. The CDR3 spells CSVGQGEAEAFF.

This clonotype is called medium-sized based on its frequency. V and J are TRBV3-1 and TRBJ1-1; TCRdb's D call, TRBD1, is unchecked because there is no DNA. The CDR3 has 13 amino acids. The germline CDR1 and CDR2 sequences are LGHDT and YNNKEL (reference sequence). CDR3 residues: CASLGGRGTEAFF.

By frequency, this clonotype registers medium-sized. J is TRBJ2-3 and V is TRBV11-2. In germline, CDR1 is SGHAT, CDR2 FQNNGV. The CDR3 is made up of 11 amino acids. CDR3 loop: CASSSGDTQYF.

This clonotype is medium-sized (0.01 to 0.1%) by frequency. The chain employs TRBV20-1 and TRBJ2-5; TCRdb returns TRBD2, unconfirmable since there is no DNA. CDR3 size: 17 residues. The V gene's germline CDR1 is DFQATT and CDR2 SNEGSKA (reference sequence). The CDR3 here is CSATTTGTSGRIQTQYF.

Judged by frequency, this clonotype is medium-sized. The genes are TRBV4-3 and TRBJ2-2; the TCRdb D gene call, TRBD2, has no DNA to confirm it. The CDR3 loop spans 17 amino acids. Germline V gene data show CDR1 as LGHNA and CDR2 as YSLEER. The CDR3 sequence: CASSQEVLAGRTGELFF.

In terms of frequency, this clonotype is large (0.1 to 1%). This sequence joins TRBV7-9 and TRBJ2-7; TCRdb picks TRBD1, but there is no DNA to check that call. The germline V gene has CDR1 SEHNR and CDR2 FQNEAQ (reference sequence). The CDR3 runs 13 residues. CDR3 residues: CASSPWGGSEQYF.

This clonotype is medium-sized by frequency. The rearrangement links TRBV28 to TRBJ1-1; TCRdb selects TRBD1, and the lack of DNA leaves this call unchecked. The CDR3 spans 15 residues. Germline-derived CDR1 and CDR2 are MDHEN and SYDVKM. The CDR3 loop reads CASSLKDRLNTEAFF.

Considering frequency, this clonotype is medium-sized. This rearrangement joins TRBV20-1 to TRBJ2-7; lacking DNA, the TRBD1 call made by TCRdb goes unchecked. CDR3 length equals 14 residues. The germline V gene encodes CDR1 DFQATT and CDR2 SNEGSKA (reference sequence). The CDR3 spells CSAAKGTGSYEQYF.

This clonotype is medium-sized by frequency. The rearrangement uses TRBV29-1 and TRBJ2-5; lacking DNA, the TRBD1 call made by TCRdb goes unchecked. Germline loops: CDR1 SQVTM, CDR2 ANQGSEA. This CDR3 has 12 residues. The CDR3 spells CSGDRGKETQYF. Combining the CDR3 with reference TRBV29-1 and TRBJ2-5 gives the whole variable domain SAVISQKPSRDICQRGTSLTIQCQVDSQVTMMFWYRQQPGQSLTLIATANQGSEATYESGFVIDKFPISRPNLTFSTLTVSNMSPEDSSIYLCSGDRGKETQYFGPGTRLLVL.

V usage is TRBV25-1 and J usage is TRBJ1-2; the TCRdb D gene call, TRBD1, has no DNA to confirm it. Germline V gene lookup returns CDR1 MGHDK and CDR2 SYGVNS. The CDR3 extends over 12 amino acids. This chain's CDR3 is CASSEGGYGYTF.

This clonotype is called medium-sized based on its frequency. The chain combines TRBV2 with TRBJ2-1; the D call from TCRdb, TRBD2, cannot be confirmed without DNA. This CDR3 has 14 amino acids. Germline-derived CDR1 and CDR2 are SNHLY and FYNNEI. CDR3: CASSVSGGYNEQFF. The whole variable domain, remainder taken from reference TRBV2 and TRBJ2-1, is EPEVTQTPSHQVTQMGQEVILRCVPISNHLYFYWYRQILGQKVEFLVSFYNNEISEKSEIFDDQFSVERPDGSNFTLKIRSTKLEDSAMYFCASSVSGGYNEQFFGPGTRLTVL.

In terms of frequency, this clonotype is medium-sized. This chain joins TRBV20-1 and TRBJ2-3; the TRBD2 assignment by TCRdb is unverifiable without DNA. The CDR3 covers 16 residues. Germline V gene data show CDR1 as DFQATT and CDR2 as SNEGSKA (reference sequence). The CDR3 reads CSANRRLAESTDTQYF.

By frequency, this clonotype registers medium-sized. The gene calls are TRBV7-8 and TRBJ2-3; TCRdb names TRBD1, which stays unverified in the absence of DNA. CDR1 and CDR2 (germline): SGHVS, FQNEAQ. The CDR3 extends over 16 amino acids. CDR3 loop: CASSSSLTGYENTQYF.

This clonotype is medium-sized by frequency. This chain uses TRBV20-1 with TRBJ2-2; absent DNA, TCRdb's TRBD1 call cannot be checked. CDR1 and CDR2 (germline): DFQATT, SNEGSKA (reference sequence). The CDR3 has 16 amino acids. The CDR3 sequence is CSASGHATSNTGELFF.

This clonotype is classed as medium-sized (0.01 to 0.1%) by frequency. The chain recombines TRBV19 with TRBJ2-3; no DNA is available, so the TRBD1 call from TCRdb remains unchecked. This CDR3 has 14 amino acids. Germline V CDR1 and CDR2: LNHDA, SQIVND (reference sequence). The CDR3 sequence: CASTPQGVGDTQYF.

By frequency, this clonotype registers large. The chain combines TRBV28 with TRBJ2-5; TCRdb selects TRBD2, and the lack of DNA leaves this call unchecked. This CDR3 comprises 14 residues. The V gene's germline CDR1 is MDHEN and CDR2 SYDVKM. CDR3 loop: CASRPSGPQETQYF.

The CDR3 spells CASSEPATESNYGYTF. This chain uses TRBV2 with TRBJ1-2; TCRdb returns TRBD1, unconfirmable since there is no DNA. CDR1 and CDR2 (germline): SNHLY, FYNNEI. This CDR3 has 16 amino acids. Full variable domain (rest looked up from reference TRBV2 and TRBJ1-2): EPEVTQTPSHQVTQMGQEVILRCVPISNHLYFYWYRQILGQKVEFLVSFYNNEISEKSEIFDDQFSVERPDGSNFTLKIRSTKLEDSAMYFCASSEPATESNYGYTFGSGTRLTVV.

In terms of frequency, this clonotype is medium-sized. The chain links TRBV20-1 to TRBJ2-1; TCRdb outputs TRBD2, but without DNA this stays unchecked. CDR3 length: 14 residues. Germline loops: CDR1 DFQATT, CDR2 SNEGSKA (reference sequence). CDR3 sequence reads: CSAPKGGNYNEQFF.